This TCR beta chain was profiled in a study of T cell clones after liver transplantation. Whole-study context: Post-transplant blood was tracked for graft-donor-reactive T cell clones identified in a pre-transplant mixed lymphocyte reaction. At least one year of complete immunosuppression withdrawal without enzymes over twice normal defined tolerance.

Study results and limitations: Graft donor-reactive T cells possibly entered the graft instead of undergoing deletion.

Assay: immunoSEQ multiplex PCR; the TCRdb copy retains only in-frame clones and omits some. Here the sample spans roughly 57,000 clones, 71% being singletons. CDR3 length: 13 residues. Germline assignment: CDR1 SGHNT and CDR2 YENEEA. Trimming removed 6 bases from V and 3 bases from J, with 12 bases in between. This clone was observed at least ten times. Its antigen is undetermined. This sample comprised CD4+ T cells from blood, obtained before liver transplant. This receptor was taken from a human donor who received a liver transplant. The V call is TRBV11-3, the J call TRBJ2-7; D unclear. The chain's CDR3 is CASSSRGNYEQYF. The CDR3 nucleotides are TGTGCCAGCAGTTCCCGCGGCAACTACGAGCAGTACTTC.